This T cell receptor beta chain was documented in a study of blood T cells in healthy people across ages. A second PCR, run for roughly 7 to 11 cycles, used a sample-barcoded 5' primer plus a J-beta primer mix. MiXCR, run by TCRdb on the 5' RACE reads, gives a single entry per CDR3 protein. The table has around 1,800,000 distinct CDR3 sequences, more than 35% seen once. This clonotype showed up just a few times. Sequenced material: blood. The sequence was collected from a human donor in good health.

The CDR3, as DNA: TGCAGTGCTAGGACAGGGGGCGTTTACAATGAGCAGTTCTTC. It codes for CSARTGGVYNEQFF. The J gene is TRBJ2-1, the V gene TRBV20-1, with 10 bases identical to TRBD1. J was trimmed by 4 bases and V by 3 bases; bases with no gene match: 3. CDR1 DFQATT and CDR2 SNEGSKA come from the germline V gene (reference sequence). The length of the CDR3 is 14 residues.